This T cell receptor (beta chain) was recovered during a study of T-cell reconstitution after alpha-beta-depleted transplantation in children. Library preparation (for TCRbeta) was performed with unique molecular identifiers. TCRdb ran MiXCR on the PCR reads and lists one entry per CDR3 protein. The sample yields about 360,000 distinct CDR3 sequences, roughly 14% seen once. Germline V lookup: CDR1 MNHNY, CDR2 SVGAGI (reference sequence). J lost 5 bases, V lost 6 bases, and 5 bases had no gene match. This CDR3 has 13 residues. The chain couples TRBV6-6 to TRBJ1-1, with 8 bases matching TRBD1. This TCR was sampled from a human donor who donated a stem cell graft to a child with Fanconi anemia. The sequences come from PBMCs, collected from the stem cell graft. Here the CDR3 reads CASRINRGTEAFF. The CDR3 DNA reads TGTGCCAGCAGAATCAACAGGGGGACTGAAGCTTTCTTT.